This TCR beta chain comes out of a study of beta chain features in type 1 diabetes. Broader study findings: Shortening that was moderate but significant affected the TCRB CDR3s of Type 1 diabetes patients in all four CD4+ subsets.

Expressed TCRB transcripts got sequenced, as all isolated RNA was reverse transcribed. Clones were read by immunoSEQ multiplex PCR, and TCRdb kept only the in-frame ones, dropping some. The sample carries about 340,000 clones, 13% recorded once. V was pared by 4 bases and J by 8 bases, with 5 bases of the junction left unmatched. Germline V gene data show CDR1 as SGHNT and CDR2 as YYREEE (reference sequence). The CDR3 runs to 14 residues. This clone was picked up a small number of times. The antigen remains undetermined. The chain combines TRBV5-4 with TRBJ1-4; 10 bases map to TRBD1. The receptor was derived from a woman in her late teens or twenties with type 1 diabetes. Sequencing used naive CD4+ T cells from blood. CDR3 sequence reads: CASSRDRGDEKLFF. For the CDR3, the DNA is TGTGCCAGCAGCAGGGACAGGGGAGACGAAAAACTGTTTTTT.